Listed here is a single T cell receptor beta chain. Its antigen is not known. This sample stems from a study of T-cell memory formation after mild COVID-19. Background on the study: TCR clusters showed largely donor specificity.

Study conclusions and caveats: The pre-infection memory compartment contained some responding clones, suggesting cross-reactive memory joined.

Via MiXCR, TCRdb re-called the 5' RACE reads, giving one row per CDR3 protein. Of roughly 100,000 distinct CDR3 sequences listed, over 15% are singletons. Sequenced input: PBMCs or a T cell subset sorted from them (not recorded which). The TCR sequence derives from an adult woman who had mild COVID-19 (a few samples of this study predate the infection). Cell type and time point are not known.

The CDR3 here is CASSWAGANVLTF. The CDR3 DNA reads as TGTGCCAGCAGTTGGGCTGGGGCCAACGTCCTGACTTTC. This rearrangement joins TRBV12-3 or TRBV12-4 to TRBJ2-6; D unclear. CDR3 length equals 13 residues. The V end lost 4 bases, the J end lost 2 bases, and 3 bases lay between the germline ends.